This entry lists 16 T cell receptor beta chains sequenced from one sample in a study of OX40 agonist ivuxolimab in advanced cancers. Profiled with immunoSEQ multiplex PCR; TCRdb holds only in-frame clones, not every one. The sample has 20,000 to 25,000 clones, 84% seen once. This specimen was CD4+ or CD8+ T cells sorted from blood, taken in a trial of the OX40 agonist ivuxolimab. The receptors come from an adult with an advanced solid tumor such as melanoma, head and neck, liver or kidney cancer.

The chain carries TRBV7-2 and TRBJ1-2; tentatively, D is TRBD1 (5 bases). The germline V gene has CDR1 SGHTA and CDR2 FQGNSA. V was trimmed by 3 bases and J by 7 bases, leaving 12 bases between them. The CDR3 contains 13 residues. CDR3 nucleotides: TGTGCCAGCAGCTTCAACCGCGGGGGTGGCTACACCTTC. Its protein is CASSFNRGGGYTF.

The V call is TRBV5-4, the J call TRBJ1-1, with a possible D match to TRBD1 (6 bases). There are 14 residues in the CDR3. V was trimmed by 0 bases and J by 4 bases, leaving 10 bases between them. The germline V gene has CDR1 SGHNT and CDR2 YYREEE (reference sequence). The CDR3 DNA is TGTGCCAGCAGCTTGGTACAGGGAGTCACTGAAGCTTTCTTT. Protein: CASSLVQGVTEAFF.

The rearrangement joins TRBV6-1 to TRBJ2-7, with TRBD2 matching 9 bases. Per the germline V gene, CDR1 is MNHNS and CDR2 is SASEGT. The CDR3 is 14 residues long. The trim removed 3 bases at V and 6 bases at J, leaving 6 bases unmatched. The CDR3 is CASSEGLASSEQYF. The CDR3 DNA reads TGTGCCAGCAGTGAGGGACTAGCCAGCTCCGAGCAGTACTTC.

The rearrangement uses TRBV4-1 and TRBJ2-7, with 10 bases that match TRBD2. The CDR3 has 17 amino acids. V shed 2 bases, J shed 0 bases, and the junction held 7 bases outside the gene matches. CDR1 is MGHRA and CDR2 is YSYEKL in the germline V gene. This chain's CDR3 is CASSQWGTSESSYEQYF. For the CDR3, the DNA is TGCGCCAGCAGCCAATGGGGGACTAGCGAGAGCTCCTACGAGCAGTACTTC.

The chain has TRBV5-6 and TRBJ2-7, with TRBD1 matching 7 bases. Trimming at V came to 7 bases and at J to 3 bases, leaving 10 bases not matched to a gene. The CDR3 spans 14 residues. Per the germline V gene, CDR1 is SGHDT and CDR2 is YYEEEE. The CDR3 protein is CASARKRGHYEQYF. DNA of the CDR3: TGTGCCAGCGCAAGGAAAAGGGGGCACTACGAGCAGTACTTC. Supplemented by reference TRBV5-6 and TRBJ2-7, the full variable domain reads DAGVTQSPTHLIKTRGQQVTLRCSPKSGHDTVSWYQQALGQGPQFIFQYYEEEERQRGNFPDRFSGHQFPNYSSELNVNALLLGDSALYLCASARKRGHYEQYFGPGTRLTVT.

The chain joins TRBV19 to TRBJ2-1; TRBD2 might be the D (5 bases). The V gene lost 2 bases and the J gene lost 4 bases, with 21 bases spanning the gap. The CDR3 has 18 residues. Germline CDR1 and CDR2: LNHDA and SQIVND (reference sequence). DNA of the CDR3: TGTGCCAGTAGTATATTGCCGGACTTCCCACTGCCGTACAATGAGCAGTTCTTC. As protein: CASSILPDFPLPYNEQFF.

The J gene is TRBJ2-7, the V gene TRBV14; a possible D gene is TRBD2 (5 bases). Trimming took 11 bases from V and 0 from J, leaving 20 bases between them. Germline values: CDR1 SGHDN, CDR2 FVKESK. The CDR3 extends over 15 amino acids. CDR3 protein: CAPARADRTSYEQYF. The CDR3 bases are TGTGCCCCAGCAAGAGCGGATCGGACCTCCTACGAGCAGTACTTC.

The rearrangement uses TRBV13 and TRBJ2-3; 7 nucleotides align to TRBD2. The CDR3 consists of 15 residues. CDR1 is PRHDT and CDR2 is FYEKMQ in the germline V gene (reference sequence). V shed 1 base, J shed 0 bases, and the junction held 1 base outside the gene matches. The CDR3 spells CASSLAGGSTDTQYF. The CDR3 DNA is TGTGCCAGCAGCTTAGCGGGAGGCAGCACAGATACGCAGTATTTT.

V usage is TRBV11-2 and J usage is TRBJ1-2; D is undetermined. The CDR3 has 14 residues. Germline CDR1 is SGHAT and CDR2 is FQNNGV. Trimming cost V 5 bases and J 4 bases, with 14 bases left between them. This chain's CDR3 is CASSPRGFFYGYTF. In DNA, the CDR3 is TGTGCCAGCAGCCCGAGAGGGTTCTTCTATGGCTACACCTTC. The full variable domain, with the rest looked up from reference TRBV11-2 and TRBJ1-2, is EAGVAQSPRYKIIEKRQSVAFWCNPISGHATLYWYQQILGQGPKLLIQFQNNGVVDDSQLPKDRFSAERLKGVDSTLKIQPAKLEDSAVYLCASSPRGFFYGYTFGSGTRLTVV.

The V call is TRBV5-4, the J call TRBJ2-7; 11 nucleotides agree with TRBD2. Looked up from germline, CDR1 is SGHNT and CDR2 is YYREEE (reference sequence). J gave up 2 bases and V 6 bases, and 4 bases lay outside the gene matches. CDR3 length: 14 residues. As DNA, the CDR3 is TGTGCCAGCACCCATAGCGGGAGGGCCTACGAGCAGTACTTC. It yields the protein CASTHSGRAYEQYF.

The chain joins TRBV6-1 to TRBJ2-1; 7 bases are shared with TRBD2. Per germline, CDR1 MNHNS and CDR2 SASEGT. The V segment lost 6 bases and the J segment 7 bases; nucleotides outside the gene matches: 6. The CDR3 is made up of 13 amino acids. CDR3 protein: CASRGEGENEQFF. The CDR3 nucleotides read TGTGCCAGCAGAGGGGAGGGTGAGAATGAGCAGTTCTTC.

The V gene is TRBV5-6, the J gene TRBJ1-1; D uncertain. The germline gives CDR1 SGHDT, CDR2 YYEEEE. The ends were cut back, 5 bases at V and 1 base at J, with 9 bases in the middle. This CDR3 has 13 amino acids. The CDR3 nucleotides are TGTGCCAGCAGTACCATCACGAACACTGAAGCTTTCTTT. This sequence encodes CASSTITNTEAFF.

This chain uses TRBV27 with TRBJ2-1, with TRBD2 matching over 14 bases. This CDR3 is 15 amino acids long. Germline V CDR1 and CDR2: MNHEY, SMNVEV (reference sequence). Losses at the gene ends were 6 bases for V and 7 bases for J; bases not matched to a gene: 5. In DNA form, the CDR3 reads TGTGCCAGCAGCTGGGGGACTAGCGGGAGAAATGAGCAGTTCTTC. It codes for CASSWGTSGRNEQFF.

The gene calls are TRBV9 and TRBJ2-7; D unresolved. Germline CDR1 is SGDLS and CDR2 is YYNGEE. Trimming took off 0 bases at V and 3 bases at J, with 7 bases between the two ends. The CDR3 runs 13 residues. The CDR3 spells CASSVGRNYEQYF. The CDR3 DNA reads as TGTGCCAGCAGCGTAGGACGGAACTACGAGCAGTACTTC. Full variable domain (rest looked up from reference TRBV9 and TRBJ2-7): DSGVTQTPKHLITATGQRVTLRCSPRSGDLSVYWYQQSLDQGLQFLIQYYNGEERAKGNILERFSAQQFPDLHSELNLSSLELGDSALYFCASSVGRNYEQYFGPGTRLTVT.

The chain joins TRBV28 to TRBJ2-3, with 8 bases fitting TRBD2. Germline V gives CDR1 MDHEN, CDR2 SYDVKM. The CDR3 is made up of 15 amino acids. The junction had 10 bases not matched to a gene; V was cut back by 5 bases and J by 6 bases. Here the CDR3 reads CASSPPGGRRDTQYF. In DNA, the CDR3 is TGTGCCAGCAGTCCTCCGGGGGGGCGGAGGGATACGCAGTATTTT.

This clone appeared once. The rearrangement joins TRBV27 to TRBJ1-2, with TRBD1 as a possible D gene (5 bases). V lost 2 bases to trimming and J lost 2 bases, with 9 bases between them. The CDR3 contains 14 residues. Germline lookup yields CDR1 MNHEY and CDR2 SMNVEV (reference sequence). The CDR3 loop reads CASSLGGTNYGYTF. The CDR3 bases are TGTGCCAGCAGTTTAGGGGGTACAAACTATGGCTACACCTTC.